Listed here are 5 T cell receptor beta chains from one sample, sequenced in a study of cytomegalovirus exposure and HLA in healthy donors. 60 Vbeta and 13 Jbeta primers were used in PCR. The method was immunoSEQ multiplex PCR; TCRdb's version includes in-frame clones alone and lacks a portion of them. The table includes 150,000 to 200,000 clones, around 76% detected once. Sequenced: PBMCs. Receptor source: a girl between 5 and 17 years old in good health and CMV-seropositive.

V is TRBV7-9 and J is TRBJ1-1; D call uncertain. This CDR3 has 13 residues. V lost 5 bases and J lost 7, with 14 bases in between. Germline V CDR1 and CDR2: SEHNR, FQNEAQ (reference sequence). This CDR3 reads CASSAEPYGEAFF. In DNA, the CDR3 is TGTGCCAGCAGCGCAGAACCGTATGGTGAAGCTTTCTTT.

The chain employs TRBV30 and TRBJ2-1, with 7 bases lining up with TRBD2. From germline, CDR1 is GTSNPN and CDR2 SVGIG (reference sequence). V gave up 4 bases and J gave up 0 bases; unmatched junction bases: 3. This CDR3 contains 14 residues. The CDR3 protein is CAWKASGSYNEQFF. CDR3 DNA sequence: TGTGCCTGGAAGGCTAGCGGCTCCTACAATGAGCAGTTCTTC.

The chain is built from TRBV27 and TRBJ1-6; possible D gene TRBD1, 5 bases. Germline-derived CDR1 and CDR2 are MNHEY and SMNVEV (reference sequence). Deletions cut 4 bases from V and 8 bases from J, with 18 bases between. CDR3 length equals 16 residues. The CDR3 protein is CASSSVGHTGDSPLHF. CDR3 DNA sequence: TGTGCCAGCAGTTCCGTAGGACACACGGGGGATTCACCCCTCCACTTT.

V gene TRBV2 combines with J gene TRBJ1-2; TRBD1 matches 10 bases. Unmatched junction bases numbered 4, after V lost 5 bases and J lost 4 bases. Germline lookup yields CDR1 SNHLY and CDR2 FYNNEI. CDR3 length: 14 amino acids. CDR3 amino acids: CASSRDRGRYGYTF. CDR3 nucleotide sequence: TGTGCCAGCAGTCGGGACAGGGGCCGCTATGGCTACACCTTC.

In nucleotides, the CDR3 is TGTGCCAGCAGCCCCCCAGACCCGGGGACCGGGGAGCTGTTTTTT. It is translated as CASSPPDPGTGELFF. The rearrangement uses TRBV9 and TRBJ2-2; weak D call: TRBD2 (5 bases). The germline CDR1 and CDR2 sequences are SGDLS and YYNGEE. V gave up 4 bases and J gave up 5 bases, with 15 bases separating them. The CDR3 is 15 amino acids.